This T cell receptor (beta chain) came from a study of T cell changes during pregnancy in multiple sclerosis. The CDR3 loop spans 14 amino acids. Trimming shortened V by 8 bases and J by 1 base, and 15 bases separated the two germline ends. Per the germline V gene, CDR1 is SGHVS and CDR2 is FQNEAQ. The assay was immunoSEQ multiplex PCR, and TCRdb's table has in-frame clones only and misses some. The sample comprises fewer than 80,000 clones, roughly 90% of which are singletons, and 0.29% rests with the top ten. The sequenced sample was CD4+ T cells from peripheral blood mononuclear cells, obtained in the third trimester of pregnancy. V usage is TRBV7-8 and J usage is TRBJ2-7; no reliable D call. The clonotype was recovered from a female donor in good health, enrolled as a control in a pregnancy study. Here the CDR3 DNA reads TGTGCCAGCGCCCAAGGCACAGCTTCCTACGAGCAGTACTTC. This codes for CASAQGTASYEQYF.